One and the same sample provided the 16 T cell receptor beta chains below, sequenced in a study of CD8 T cells in acute hepatitis C reinfection. The data were produced by immunoSEQ multiplex PCR, yet TCRdb's version contains in-frame clones alone and is incomplete. The sample consists of 30,000 to 45,000 clones, around 85% of them appearing once. Time point in this sample: naive CD8 control sorted from an acute-time-point sample. Sequencing used naive CD8+ T cells from PBMCs. These receptors were taken from a woman in her late teens or twenties who spontaneously cleared hepatitis C infection.

The chain combines TRBV4-1 with TRBJ1-3; D is unclear. Trimming took off 0 bases at V and 1 base at J, with 7 bases between the two ends. The germline V gene has CDR1 MGHRA and CDR2 YSYEKL. The CDR3 has 15 residues. DNA of the CDR3: TGCGCCAGCAGCCAAGATTTTGGGTCTGGAAACACCATATATTTT. It encodes CASSQDFGSGNTIYF.

The chain is built from TRBV7-9 and TRBJ1-3; possible D gene TRBD1, 6 bases. The CDR3 runs 14 residues. V was pared by 11 bases and J by 2 bases, with 16 bases between. Germline V CDR1 and CDR2: SEHNR, FQNEAQ (reference sequence). DNA for the CDR3: TGTGCCGGAAACAGGGACCCAACTGGAAACACCATATATTTT. This codes for CAGNRDPTGNTIYF.

This chain's CDR3 is CSAPTHNEQFF. The DNA of the CDR3 is TGCAGTGCTCCTACCCACAATGAGCAGTTCTTC. This sequence joins TRBV20-1 and TRBJ2-1; D call uncertain. The ends were cut back, 5 bases at V and 5 bases at J, with 7 bases in the middle. The CDR3 is 11 residues long. In germline, CDR1 is DFQATT, CDR2 SNEGSKA (reference sequence).

V usage is TRBV5-5 and J usage is TRBJ2-2; the D is unclear. There are 15 residues in the CDR3. The germline V and J ends were trimmed by 3 bases and 0 bases, with 9 bases remaining between them. Germline lookup yields CDR1 SGHKS and CDR2 YYEKEE (reference sequence). CDR3 DNA: TGTGCCAGCAGCTCCCGGTCCACGAACACCGGGGAGCTGTTTTTT. It is translated as CASSSRSTNTGELFF.

This clone was seen just once. The chain recombines TRBV7-9 with TRBJ1-1; a possible D gene is TRBD1 (5 bases). Trimming cost V 4 bases and J 1 base, with 10 bases left between them. Germline V CDR1 and CDR2: SEHNR, FQNEAQ (reference sequence). The CDR3 totals 14 residues. DNA of the CDR3: TGTGCCAGCAGCTCGGACACGCGGAACACTGAAGCTTTCTTT. It is translated as CASSSDTRNTEAFF.

V gene TRBV5-8 combines with J gene TRBJ2-1, with D perhaps TRBD1 (5 bases). From germline, CDR1 is SGHTS and CDR2 YDEGEE. Trimming stripped 4 bases from V and 10 bases from J, with 21 bases between. CDR3 length equals 15 residues. The CDR3: CASSRPEQTGGEQFF. CDR3 nucleotides: TGTGCCAGCAGCAGGCCAGAACAAACAGGTGGGGAGCAGTTCTTC.

The chain uses TRBV9 and TRBJ2-5; D is undetermined. The CDR3 runs 13 residues. Germline lookup yields CDR1 SGDLS and CDR2 YYNGEE. Trimming took 4 bases from V and 6 from J, leaving 13 bases between them. CDR3 nucleotides: TGTGCCAGCAGCCCCCCCCGGCTGAAGACCCAGTACTTC. Translated, it gives CASSPPRLKTQYF.

The chain recombines TRBV6-5 with TRBJ2-3, with TRBD2 as a possible D gene (5 bases). V was shortened by 6 bases and J by 4 bases, with 8 bases between the two germline ends. The CDR3 spans 12 residues. The germline gives CDR1 MNHEY, CDR2 SVGAGI. For the CDR3, the DNA is TGTGCCAGCAGCGGAGCGGCAGATACGCAGTATTTT. Its protein is CASSGAADTQYF.

This chain uses TRBV9 with TRBJ2-1; no definite D call. CDR1 is SGDLS and CDR2 is YYNGEE in the germline V gene. CDR3 length equals 17 residues. Deletions cut 3 bases from V and 0 bases from J, with 16 bases between. CDR3 sequence (DNA): TGTGCCAGCAGCGCGCCCCCTGTGATGCACTCCTACAATGAGCAGTTCTTC. It codes for CASSAPPVMHSYNEQFF.

The chain links TRBV6-5 to TRBJ1-2; 8 bases are shared with TRBD1. Germline V gene lookup returns CDR1 MNHEY and CDR2 SVGAGI. This CDR3 has 15 amino acids. The V and J ends lost 6 bases and 8 bases, in that order; junction bases with no gene match: 14. CDR3 loop: CASSSPGAGGYGYTF. CDR3 sequence (DNA): TGTGCCAGCAGCTCACCCGGGGCAGGGGGCTACGGCTACACCTTC.

This sequence joins TRBV7-9 and TRBJ1-1; a possible D gene is TRBD1 (6 bases). Trimming removed 1 base from V and 6 bases from J, with 12 bases in between. The CDR3 is 14 residues long. Germline CDR1 SEHNR, CDR2 FQNEAQ (reference sequence). The CDR3 sequence: CASSLVRGAAEAFF. The CDR3 DNA reads TGTGCCAGCAGCTTAGTTCGGGGGGCCGCTGAAGCTTTCTTT.

V usage is TRBV29-1 and J usage is TRBJ1-3; D uncertain. The germline gives CDR1 SQVTM, CDR2 ANQGSEA. Trimming removed 4 bases from V and 1 base from J, with 11 bases in between. The CDR3 extends over 14 amino acids. CDR3 DNA sequence: TGCAGCGTTGCGACGCTCCGGTCTGGAAACACCATATATTTT. Translating gives CSVATLRSGNTIYF. Full variable domain (missing parts from reference TRBV29-1 and TRBJ1-3): SAVISQKPSRDICQRGTSLTIQCQVDSQVTMMFWYRQQPGQSLTLIATANQGSEATYESGFVIDKFPISRPNLTFSTLTVSNMSPEDSSIYLCSVATLRSGNTIYFGEGSWLTVV.

The V gene is TRBV27, the J gene TRBJ2-1, with TRBD1 as a possible D gene (6 bases). This CDR3 has 14 residues. Germline V gene sequence: CDR1 MNHEY, CDR2 SMNVEV (reference sequence). V lost 8 bases and J 4 bases, leaving 15 bases between the germline ends. The DNA for the CDR3 is TGTGCCAGCGCGACCGGGACATTATACAATGAGCAGTTCTTC. Protein: CASATGTLYNEQFF.

This chain joins TRBV11-2 and TRBJ1-1; 11 nucleotides agree with TRBD1. V trimming: 7 bases; J trimming: 4 bases; junction bases outside the gene matches: 8. The CDR3 totals 15 residues. Germline CDR1 and CDR2: SGHAT and FQNNGV. This CDR3 reads CASTSTGTGGTEAFF. The CDR3 DNA reads as TGTGCCAGCACCAGCACCGGGACAGGGGGCACTGAAGCTTTCTTT.

V is TRBV18 and J is TRBJ2-1, with TRBD1 matching over 11 bases. CDR1 KGHSH and CDR2 LQKENI come from the germline V gene. Trimming removed 5 bases from V and 7 bases from J; junction bases left unmatched: 7. This CDR3 contains 15 residues. The CDR3 sequence: CASSYGQGASNEQFF. The DNA of the CDR3 is TGTGCCAGCTCATACGGACAGGGGGCTTCGAATGAGCAGTTCTTC.

This clone was recorded once. The rearrangement joins TRBV7-9 to TRBJ2-5, with D possibly called TRBD1 or TRBD2 (5 bases each). CDR1 SEHNR and CDR2 FQNEAQ come from the germline V gene (reference sequence). This CDR3 comprises 15 residues. V lost 1 base and J lost 0, with 9 bases in between. The CDR3 region has the DNA TGTGCCAGCAGCTTAGTTGGGGGTGACCAAGAGACCCAGTACTTC. Encoded protein: CASSLVGGDQETQYF.